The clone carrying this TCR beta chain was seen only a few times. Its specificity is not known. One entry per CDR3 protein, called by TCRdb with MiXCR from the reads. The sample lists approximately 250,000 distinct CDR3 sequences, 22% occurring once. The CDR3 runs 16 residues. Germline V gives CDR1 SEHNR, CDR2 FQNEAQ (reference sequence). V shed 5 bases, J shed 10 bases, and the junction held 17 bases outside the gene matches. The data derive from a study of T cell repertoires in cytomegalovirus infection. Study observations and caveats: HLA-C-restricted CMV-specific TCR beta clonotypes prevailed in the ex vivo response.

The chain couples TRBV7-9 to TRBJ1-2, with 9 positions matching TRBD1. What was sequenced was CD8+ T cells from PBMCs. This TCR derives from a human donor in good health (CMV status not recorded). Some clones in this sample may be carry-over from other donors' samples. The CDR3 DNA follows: TGTGCCAGCAGCCGGCCCTTCAGGGGACAGGGCGCTGACTACACCTTC. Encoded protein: CASSRPFRGQGADYTF.